The clone carrying this T cell receptor (beta chain) was detected only a few times. From RNA transcripts, TCR beta CDR3 regions were amplified. A set of HTBI primers served as the primers for a first-round RT-PCR of the TCR CDR3. Each CDR3 protein is one row after TCRdb ran MiXCR on the multiplex PCR reads. The table includes about half a million distinct CDR3 sequences, 15% to 20% detected once. Criteria for exclusion of patients were uncontrolled infection, other autoimmune disease, pregnancy or lactation. This sample was taken from a study of T cells in Graves' hyperthyroidism and ophthalmopathy. The CDR3 is made up of 14 amino acids. From germline, CDR1 is LGHDT and CDR2 YNNKEL (reference sequence). The germline V and J ends were trimmed by 1 base and 4 bases, with 10 bases remaining between them.

The TCR comes from a man between 40 and 49 years old with Graves' ophthalmopathy. The rearrangement links TRBV3-1 to TRBJ1-2; the D is unclear. The sequencing input was blood. The CDR3 sequence: CASSQGGPSYGYTF. The DNA of the CDR3 is TGTGCCAGCAGCCAAGGAGGACCGTCCTATGGCTACACCTTC.